The 18 T cell receptor beta chains below all came from one sample that was sequenced in a study of T cell responses to AZD1222 COVID-19 vaccine. The repertoire was sequenced with immunoSEQ multiplex PCR; TCRdb's copy has only in-frame clones and lacks some. The profile covers over 100,000 clones, with 86% appearing a single time and less than 4% taken by the ten largest. Sequences were derived from peripheral blood, sampled 28 days after the second dose of the MenACWY control vaccine. All receptors come from an adult who received the MenACWY meningococcal vaccine as a control.

The chain carries TRBV6-5 and TRBJ2-2; no clear D. Between the trimmed V and J ends, which lost 4 bases and 7 bases, there was a span of 7 bases. Germline CDR1 MNHEY, CDR2 SVGAGI. The CDR3 sequence is 12 residues long. In DNA, the CDR3 is TGTGCCAGCAGTTGGCGTGGCGGGGAGCTGTTTTTT. It translates to CASSWRGGELFF.

This clone was counted once. The V and J genes are TRBV5-8 and TRBJ2-1; D gene ambiguous. Germline V gene sequence: CDR1 SGHTS, CDR2 YDEGEE. The CDR3 totals 14 residues. Trimming removed 1 base from V and 0 bases from J, with 5 bases in between. CDR3 DNA: TGTGCCAGCAGCTTGCGGAGCTCCTACAATGAGCAGTTCTTC. This sequence encodes CASSLRSSYNEQFF.

The chain joins TRBV28 to TRBJ1-5, with no clear D. The CDR3 length is 14 residues. CDR1 and CDR2 from the germline V gene are MDHEN and SYDVKM. V gave up 7 bases and J gave up 0 bases, with 10 bases separating them. The CDR3 sequence is CASMPGSSNQPQHF. The CDR3, as DNA: TGTGCCAGCATGCCGGGGAGTAGCAATCAGCCCCAGCATTTT.

This clone was observed a single time. The rearrangement uses TRBV18 and TRBJ1-4; no definite D call. Trimming removed 2 bases from V and 5 bases from J, with 21 bases in between. The germline CDR1 and CDR2 sequences are KGHSH and LQKENI. CDR3 length: 18 residues. This chain's CDR3 is CASSPNLLKGLRNEKLFF. CDR3 nucleotides: TGTGCCAGCTCACCAAATCTTTTGAAAGGCCTCAGGAATGAAAAACTGTTTTTT.

The chain couples TRBV13 to TRBJ1-2; D call uncertain. V was shortened by 5 bases and J by 8 bases, with 15 bases between the two germline ends. The CDR3 has 13 amino acids. In germline, CDR1 is PRHDT, CDR2 FYEKMQ (reference sequence). CDR3 sequence: CASSPPGEDGYTF. Here the CDR3 DNA reads TGTGCCAGCAGCCCCCCCGGCGAGGACGGCTACACCTTC.

The V and J genes are TRBV30 and TRBJ1-2, with TRBD1 matching 7 bases. Per germline, CDR1 GTSNPN and CDR2 SVGIG (reference sequence). V was clipped by 3 bases and J by 3 bases; unmatched bases: 13. The CDR3 totals 16 residues. CDR3 nucleotide sequence: TGTGCCTGGAGAGAAAAATTACAGGGGCGCTACTATGGCTACACCTTC. It encodes CAWREKLQGRYYGYTF.

The chain joins TRBV9 to TRBJ1-6; TRBD1 is a possible D gene (6 bases). V was cut by 0 bases and J by 7 bases, with 20 bases left in between. This CDR3 comprises 18 residues. Germline V gene data show CDR1 as SGDLS and CDR2 as YYNGEE. The CDR3 is CASSVGESGGGFNSPLHF. The CDR3 DNA reads TGTGCCAGCAGCGTAGGAGAATCGGGGGGCGGTTTCAATTCACCCCTCCACTTT.

This chain uses TRBV3-1 (or the pseudogene TRBV3-2) with TRBJ2-7; D is ambiguous. CDR1 LGHDT and CDR2 YNNKEL come from the germline V gene (reference sequence). Deletions cut 0 bases from V and 5 bases from J, with 8 bases between. The CDR3 has 13 residues. In DNA, the CDR3 is TGTGCCAGCAGCCAAGAAGCACAAGACGAGCAGTACTTC. Translation: CASSQEAQDEQYF.

The V and J genes are TRBV7-3 and TRBJ1-6; D not resolved. V was shortened by 4 bases and J by 4 bases, with 2 bases between the two germline ends. Germline-derived CDR1 and CDR2 are SGHTA and FQGTGA. This CDR3 contains 12 residues. CDR3 amino acids: CASSSYNSPLHF. CDR3 DNA sequence: TGTGCCAGCAGCTCATATAATTCACCCCTCCACTTT.

The CDR3 spells CASSSTSWDIQYF. The CDR3 DNA sequence: TGTGCCAGCAGTTCGACTAGCTGGGACATTCAGTACTTC. The chain joins TRBV6-5 to TRBJ2-4; 7 bases are shared with TRBD2. CDR3 length: 13 amino acids. Germline lookup yields CDR1 MNHEY and CDR2 SVGAGI. The V and J ends lost 4 bases and 8 bases, in that order; junction bases with no gene match: 5.

The chain couples TRBV27 to TRBJ1-3; 9 bases align to TRBD1. In germline, CDR1 is MNHEY, CDR2 SMNVEV (reference sequence). The V and J ends lost 5 bases and 0 bases, in that order; junction bases with no gene match: 11. This CDR3 spans 18 amino acids. The CDR3 sequence is CASSPIIGQGFSGNTIYF. For the CDR3, the DNA is TGTGCCAGCAGTCCTATAATCGGACAGGGGTTCTCTGGAAACACCATATATTTT.

The gene calls are TRBV19 and TRBJ1-2; possibly TRBD1 for D (6 bases). The germline V and J ends were trimmed by 6 bases and 6 bases, with 29 bases remaining between them. CDR3 length: 18 amino acids. Germline V CDR1 and CDR2: LNHDA, SQIVND (reference sequence). The CDR3 loop reads CASSRTSGQTSGGDGYTF. CDR3 in DNA: TGTGCCAGTAGCCGTACCTCGGGACAAACATCCGGCGGTGATGGCTACACCTTC.

The CDR3 sequence: CASSPRAPEDGYTF. CDR3 bases: TGTGCCAGCAGCCCCAGGGCCCCCGAGGATGGCTACACCTTC. The chain carries TRBV28 and TRBJ1-2; D may be TRBD1 (5 bases). In germline, CDR1 is MDHEN, CDR2 SYDVKM. This CDR3 is 14 amino acids long. V dropped 6 bases and J dropped 6 bases, with 17 bases sitting between them.

The chain joins TRBV5-4 to TRBJ2-2; possible D gene TRBD2, 6 bases. V was shortened by 9 bases and J by 4 bases, with 25 bases between the two germline ends. The length of the CDR3 is 17 residues. Germline CDR1 is SGHNT and CDR2 is YYREEE (reference sequence). The CDR3, as DNA: TGTGCCATCACCGGGGGAGATTCATTCCTTCGCACCGGGGAGCTGTTTTTT. Amino acids: CAITGGDSFLRTGELFF.

V is TRBV5-1 and J is TRBJ1-2, with D possibly TRBD1 on 6 matching bases. The CDR3 runs 16 residues. Germline values: CDR1 SGHRS, CDR2 YFSETQ. Trimming cost V 2 bases and J 4 bases, with 18 bases left between them. CDR3 in DNA: TGCGCCAGCAGCTTATCTTCAGGGGCGGACCCCTATGGCTACACCTTC. Its translation: CASSLSSGADPYGYTF.

The genes are TRBV7-3 and TRBJ2-2, with 10 positions matching TRBD1. Germline loops: CDR1 SGHTA, CDR2 FQGTGA. This CDR3 is 17 amino acids long. V trimming: 0 bases; J trimming: 4 bases; junction bases outside the gene matches: 5. CDR3 nucleotide sequence: TGTGCCAGCAGCTTAACAGGACAGGGGGAGCGCACCGGGGAGCTGTTTTTT. This codes for CASSLTGQGERTGELFF.

The chain employs TRBV4-2 and TRBJ1-6; D is perhaps TRBD1 (5 bases). The V end lost 0 bases, the J end lost 2 bases, and 5 bases lay between the germline ends. This CDR3 contains 15 residues. Germline lookup yields CDR1 LGHNA and CDR2 YNFKEQ. CDR3 coding DNA: TGTGCCAGCAGCCAAGAGGGGCCCTATAATTCACCCCTCCACTTT. Translation gives CASSQEGPYNSPLHF.

This clone was counted once. This rearrangement joins TRBV5-1 to TRBJ2-7; tentatively, D is TRBD1 or TRBD2 (5 bases each). The CDR3 has 15 residues. CDR1 is SGHRS and CDR2 is YFSETQ in the germline V gene. V shed 0 bases and J shed 0 bases, with 10 bases lying between them. The CDR3 loop is CASSLDGDVSYEQYF. The CDR3 DNA reads TGCGCCAGCAGCTTGGATGGGGACGTCTCCTACGAGCAGTACTTC.